The entry that follows covers one T cell receptor (beta chain) sequence. No antigen is known for it. One entry per CDR3 protein results from TCRdb running MiXCR on the reads. This table holds tens of thousands of distinct CDR3 sequences, about 33% found once. The data derive from a study of T cell repertoires in cytomegalovirus infection. Study overall: Public TCR beta signatures indicated both CMV infection and matching HLA type.

Whole-study results and caveats: Cumulative frequency of public TCR beta families picked out carriers of CMV plus the relevant HLA.

The specimen was PBMCs, sequenced either directly or after in vitro stimulation (not recorded which). The source of this sequence is a human donor in good health (CMV status not recorded). Some clones in this sample may be carry-over from other donors' samples.

The CDR3 bases are TGCAGTGCTTGGCTAGCGGGGGGTAGGGTTGGGAGCACAGATACGCAGTATTTT. Its translation: CSAWLAGGRVGSTDTQYF. The J gene is TRBJ2-3, the V gene TRBV20-1; 11 positions match TRBD2. V shed 5 bases, J shed 0 bases, and the junction held 13 bases outside the gene matches. CDR1 DFQATT and CDR2 SNEGSKA come from the germline V gene (reference sequence). The CDR3 totals 18 residues.